The 16 T cell receptor beta chains presented below share a single source sample, sequenced in a study of cytomegalovirus exposure and HLA in healthy donors. A multiplex PCR was run with 60 Vbeta primers and 13 Jbeta primers. Here immunoSEQ multiplex PCR was the method, and the copy in TCRdb shows in-frame clones only, minus some. Among some 130,000 clones listed, 76% were seen once. The specimen sequenced was PBMCs. Receptors originate from a female donor in good health and CMV-seropositive.

This clone has just a few counts. The V call is TRBV20-1, the J call TRBJ2-3; 7 bases are shared with TRBD2. Per germline, CDR1 DFQATT and CDR2 SNEGSKA (reference sequence). The CDR3 is 11 residues long. V trimming: 5 bases; J trimming: 4 bases; junction bases outside the gene matches: 0. The CDR3: CSALAADTQYF. Written as DNA, the CDR3 is TGCAGTGCTCTAGCGGCAGATACGCAGTATTTT.

The chain is built from TRBV18 and TRBJ1-2; perhaps TRBD1 as D (6 bases). This CDR3 comprises 15 residues. The germline CDR1 and CDR2 sequences are KGHSH and LQKENI. V was clipped by 2 bases and J by 8 bases, with 18 bases between them. The CDR3 loop is CASSPRQGKGKGYTF. The CDR3 DNA reads as TGTGCCAGCTCACCAAGGCAGGGGAAGGGGAAGGGCTACACCTTC. Variable domain in full (rest from reference TRBV18 and TRBJ1-2): NAGVMQNPRHLVRRRGQEARLRCSPMKGHSHVYWYRQLPEEGLKFMVYLQKENIIDESGMPKERFSAEFPKEGPSILRIQQVVRGDSAAYFCASSPRQGKGKGYTFGSGTRLTVV.

The chain recombines TRBV28 with TRBJ1-2, with 7 bases aligning to TRBD1. The CDR3 runs 13 residues. J gave up 7 bases and V 6 bases, and 8 bases lay outside the gene matches. Germline loops: CDR1 MDHEN, CDR2 SYDVKM. The CDR3, as DNA: TGTGCCAGCAGACCGACAGGGAGGAGTGGCTACACCTTC. This codes for CASRPTGRSGYTF.

The chain uses TRBV4-2 and TRBJ2-2, with 11 bases identical to TRBD2. This CDR3 has 16 residues. Germline V gene data show CDR1 as LGHNA and CDR2 as YNFKEQ. V shed 0 bases and J 7 bases; nucleotides not matched to a gene: 4. CDR3 amino acids: CASSQEPSGRYGELFF. The CDR3 DNA reads as TGTGCCAGCAGCCAAGAGCCTAGCGGGAGGTACGGGGAGCTGTTTTTT.

This clone was detected a few times. This chain uses TRBV7-9 with TRBJ1-2, with D possibly being TRBD1 (6 bases). Trimming left V 2 bases short and J 8 bases short, with 18 bases between. The CDR3 sequence is 15 residues long. From germline, CDR1 is SEHNR and CDR2 FQNEAQ (reference sequence). DNA of the CDR3: TGTGCCAGCAGCTTAATCGTCCAGGGGAGACAAGGCTACACCTTC. Its protein is CASSLIVQGRQGYTF.

This chain joins TRBV2 and TRBJ1-2; 9 nucleotides line up with TRBD1. CDR3 length equals 14 residues. The trim removed 6 bases at V and 4 bases at J, leaving 6 bases unmatched. CDR1 and CDR2 (germline): SNHLY, FYNNEI. The CDR3: CASRDRGGSYGYTF. The DNA of the CDR3 is TGTGCCAGCAGGGACAGGGGAGGATCCTATGGCTACACCTTC.

This chain uses TRBV7-3 with TRBJ1-2; D call uncertain. CDR3 length: 15 residues. Deletions cut 5 bases from V and 0 bases from J, with 13 bases between. CDR1 and CDR2 from the germline V gene are SGHTA and FQGTGA. Here the CDR3 reads CASSPGLEPNYGYTF. In DNA form, the CDR3 reads TGTGCCAGCAGCCCAGGACTAGAACCTAACTATGGCTACACCTTC.

The chain carries TRBV6-1 and TRBJ2-3, with 7 bases fitting TRBD2. Germline V gives CDR1 MNHNS, CDR2 SASEGT. This CDR3 has 14 residues. J lost 1 base, V lost 10 bases, and 8 bases had no gene match. The CDR3 protein is CATRASGRTDTQYF. DNA of the CDR3: TGTGCCACGAGGGCTAGCGGTCGCACAGATACGCAGTATTTT.

V and J are TRBV6-4 and TRBJ2-3; 8 positions agree with TRBD2. The CDR3 totals 14 residues. Trimming removed 6 bases from V and 1 base from J; junction bases left unmatched: 3. Per the germline V gene, CDR1 is MRHNA and CDR2 is SNTAGT. The CDR3 DNA follows: TGTGCCAGCAGAGCGGGGGCCGGCACAGATACGCAGTATTTT. Translated, it gives CASRAGAGTDTQYF.

CDR3 DNA: TGTGCCAGCAGCCCACAGGGCCGGTCGGGTGAGCAGTACTTC. It translates to CASSPQGRSGEQYF. This sequence joins TRBV27 and TRBJ2-7; D is perhaps TRBD1 (6 bases). The CDR3 consists of 14 residues. V lost 6 bases, J lost 7 bases, and 19 bases lay in between. Germline V gene data show CDR1 as MNHEY and CDR2 as SMNVEV (reference sequence).

This clone has only one observation. This rearrangement joins TRBV5-4 to TRBJ2-4, with 9 bases lining up with TRBD2. V lost 0 bases to trimming and J lost 5 bases; unmatched junction nucleotides: 6. There are 16 residues in the CDR3. The germline V gene has CDR1 SGHNT and CDR2 YYREEE (reference sequence). Written as DNA, the CDR3 is TGTGCCAGCAGCTTGGGGGCGGGAGGGCCCCAAAACATTCAGTACTTC. It codes for CASSLGAGGPQNIQYF. Based on the CDR3 plus reference TRBV5-4 and TRBJ2-4, the full variable domain is ETGVTQSPTHLIKTRGQQVTLRCSSQSGHNTVSWYQQALGQGPQFIFQYYREEENGRGNFPPRFSGLQFPNYSSELNVNALELDDSALYLCASSLGAGGPQNIQYFGAGTRLSVL.

Here the CDR3 DNA reads TGTGCCAGCAGCGGAGACAGGGTAAACTACGAGCAGTACTTC. It encodes CASSGDRVNYEQYF. The chain employs TRBV6-5 and TRBJ2-7, with TRBD1 identical over 7 bases. Unmatched junction bases numbered 8, after V lost 6 bases and J lost 3 bases. CDR3 size: 14 residues. Germline lookup yields CDR1 MNHEY and CDR2 SVGAGI.

This clone has a handful of counts. The rearrangement joins TRBV2 to TRBJ2-1; D unresolved. The CDR3 sequence is 13 residues long. Trimming shortened V by 11 bases and J by 2 bases, and 13 bases separated the two germline ends. CDR1 SNHLY and CDR2 FYNNEI come from the germline V gene. The CDR3 sequence is CAGQSEPYNEQFF. The CDR3 coding sequence is TGTGCCGGTCAAAGCGAACCCTACAATGAGCAGTTCTTC.

This sequence joins TRBV7-3 and TRBJ2-5; TRBD2 agrees at 7 bases. This CDR3 is 15 amino acids long. V was pared by 0 bases and J by 2 bases, with 3 bases of the junction left unmatched. The germline V gene encodes CDR1 SGHTA and CDR2 FQGTGA. The CDR3 loop reads CASSLTAGEQETQYF. The CDR3 DNA is TGTGCCAGCAGCTTAACGGCGGGAGAGCAAGAGACCCAGTACTTC. The whole variable domain, remainder taken from reference TRBV7-3 and TRBJ2-5, is GAGVSQTPSNKVTEKGKYVELRCDPISGHTALYWYRQSLGQGPEFLIYFQGTGAADDSGLPNDRFFAVRPEGSVSTLKIQRTERGDSAVYLCASSLTAGEQETQYFGPGTRLLVL.

This clone was counted a few times. V gene TRBV18 combines with J gene TRBJ2-1, with 10 bases matching TRBD2. Germline V gene lookup returns CDR1 KGHSH and CDR2 LQKENI. J was trimmed by 5 bases and V by 8 bases; bases with no gene match: 6. This CDR3 has 14 residues. CDR3 protein: CASKSGRADNEQFF. CDR3 nucleotides: TGTGCCAGCAAAAGCGGGAGGGCCGACAATGAGCAGTTCTTC.

The rearrangement links TRBV29-1 to TRBJ2-3; D not certain. Germline assignment: CDR1 SQVTM and CDR2 ANQGSEA. Trimming stripped 7 bases from V and 4 bases from J, with 15 bases between. CDR3 length: 13 residues. The chain's CDR3 is CSARPEAPDTQYF. CDR3 sequence (DNA): TGCAGCGCGAGGCCAGAGGCGCCAGATACGCAGTATTTT.